This section outlines one T cell receptor (beta chain) sequence together with its context. This sample stems from a study of blood T cell repertoires in COVID-19. Study at large: The United States, Italy and Spain provided the acute and convalescent COVID-19 samples. PBMCs, B-cell-depleted T cells, or T cells provided the cDNA or gDNA that made up the material.

Method: immunoSEQ multiplex PCR; TCRdb's copy keeps in-frame clones and lacks some. Of about 140,000 clones listed, around 84% are singletons. The CDR3 totals 15 residues. Germline assignment: CDR1 MNHEY and CDR2 SVGAGI. J lost 7 bases, V lost 0 bases, and 8 bases had no gene match. This chain connects TRBV6-5 to TRBJ1-2; 7 bases are a match to TRBD1. Material: peripheral blood. This clonotype was sampled from a man aged 60 to 69 with active or convalescent COVID-19. CDR3 coding DNA: TGTGCCAGCAGTTACTCGACAGGGTTTTCCTTTGGCTACACCTTC. It translates to CASSYSTGFSFGYTF.